This is a list of T cell receptor beta chains from one sample in a study of OX40 agonist ivuxolimab in advanced cancers. TCRdb's table, derived via immunoSEQ multiplex PCR, lists solely in-frame clones and lacks some. This table has about 74,000 clones, roughly 83% appearing once. Sequencing was performed on CD4+ or CD8+ T cells sorted from blood, taken in a trial of the OX40 agonist ivuxolimab. These receptors all stem from an adult with an advanced solid tumor such as melanoma, head and neck, liver or kidney cancer. The CDR3 runs from the conserved cysteine through the conserved F or W.

cdr3_aa: CASSQTGSRYNSPLHF
v_call: TRBV28

cdr3_aa: CASSAITGESYNEQFF
v_call: TRBV9

cdr3_aa: CASSTSLPQHF
v_call: TRBV28

cdr3_aa: CASKTGGINSPLHF
v_call: TRBV19

cdr3_aa: CASGTGTGGGEQYF
v_call: TRBV12-5

cdr3_aa: CSVRQGAQNTEAFF
v_call: TRBV29-1

cdr3_aa: CASSLSGATDTQYF
v_call: TRBV7-9

cdr3_aa: CASSLEQYSDEQFF
v_call: TRBV7-9

cdr3_aa: CASSLRGPVDTQYF
v_call: TRBV7-6

cdr3_aa: CASSPPTAYNEQFF
v_call: TRBV18

cdr3_aa: CASSLSGYQPQHF
v_call: TRBV7-9

cdr3_aa: CASSEQGNYGYTF
v_call: TRBV10-1

cdr3_aa: CVCQPQHF
v_call: TRBV3-1/TRBV3-2

cdr3_aa: CAWSPLTYNEQFF
v_call: TRBV30

cdr3_aa: CASRESTGTPFYEQYF
v_call: TRBV19

cdr3_aa: CASSEFFSTDTQYF
v_call: TRBV2

cdr3_aa: CASSPAGWGTEAFF
v_call: TRBV5-1

cdr3_aa: CASSLSQVLYGYTF
v_call: TRBV28

cdr3_aa: CASSFRGRGTEAFF
v_call: TRBV7-9

cdr3_aa: CASSKARVGALLYEQYF
v_call: TRBV21-1

cdr3_aa: CASSARDRGSYEQYF
v_call: TRBV11-2

cdr3_aa: CASSPALGAGASGANVLTF
v_call: TRBV18

cdr3_aa: CASSLVSNTAGGPTGELFF
v_call: TRBV7-8

cdr3_aa: CASSSTKKRVNQPQHF
v_call: TRBV5-4

cdr3_aa: CASSPYSGANTEAFF
v_call: TRBV19

cdr3_aa: CASSLAGTDSTDTQYF
v_call: TRBV5-1

cdr3_aa: CASSLRGRQGAGNTIYF
v_call: TRBV5-1

cdr3_aa: CASRRDLKTDTQYF
v_call: TRBV28

cdr3_aa: CASSFQGYSGYTF
v_call: TRBV11-2

cdr3_aa: CASTRRRDQPQHF
v_call: TRBV19

cdr3_aa: CASSQSGTGRYGQYF
v_call: TRBV4-3

cdr3_aa: CATAPGQGPLGYGYTF
v_call: TRBV6-6

cdr3_aa: CASSEQGPARYNEQFF
v_call: TRBV19

cdr3_aa: CASSISGGGETQYF
v_call: TRBV19

cdr3_aa: CASSWMGQGPIHRTDTQYF
v_call: TRBV28

cdr3_aa: CASSQFPGPRPDTQYF
v_call: TRBV4-1

cdr3_aa: CASSDTSITDTQYF
v_call: TRBV25-1

cdr3_aa: CASSQDRRWGGHTEAFF
v_call: TRBV14

cdr3_aa: CASSLSWPGANVLTF
v_call: TRBV28

cdr3_aa: CASSPAGTSGGVSYTQYF
v_call: TRBV5-4

cdr3_aa: CASRALPGPLHF
v_call: TRBV27

cdr3_aa: CASSEMEGTGGVQPQHF
v_call: TRBV2

cdr3_aa: CASRSSRTGYTF
v_call: TRBV28

cdr3_aa: CASSLTTWGEKLFF
v_call: TRBV7-9

cdr3_aa: CASSETTGIGGEQYF
v_call: TRBV9